This T cell receptor (beta chain) emerged from a study of T-cell reconstitution after alpha-beta-depleted transplantation in children. With 3 bases removed from V and 16 bases from J, the gap between germline ends came to 20 bases. From germline, CDR1 is SGDLS and CDR2 YYNGEE. The CDR3 totals 14 residues. Molecular barcoding with unique molecular identifiers was used for the TCRbeta library. TCRdb re-analysed the PCR reads in MiXCR, keeping a single row per CDR3 protein. The sample gives under 450,000 distinct CDR3 sequences, 13% of which show up once; about 4.5% is in the top ten. The V call is TRBV9, the J call TRBJ1-6, with D perhaps TRBD1 (6 bases). Specimen: PBMCs, collected from the stem cell graft. The clonotype originates from a human donor who donated a stem cell graft to a child with Fanconi anemia. In nucleotides, the CDR3 is TGTGCCAGCAGCGAAAGCCGGGGGGCGGCCCCTCTCCACTTT. Translating it yields CASSESRGAAPLHF.